This paragraph reports one T cell receptor (beta chain). Its antigen is currently not known. Base qualities are not recorded, but no much larger clone differs from it by a single base. Library prep was done by the immunoSEQ multiplex PCR assay. The authors' analysis ran thus. A statistical classification framework was built for diagnosing cytomegalovirus status from the catalog of TCR beta chain sequences. The immuneACCESS repertoire file appears here via TCRdb, limited to in-frame rearrangements. These files lack a portion of the clones; in checked studies, under half of the deficit traces to unresolved V genes, and the cause of the others is not known. The V and J calls and the clone size are those of that table, but D and trimming were determined from the DNA. The sample contains about 250,000 clones, 87% of them found a single time. 9.5% to 15% of the sample goes to the ten largest clones. This specimen belongs to a study of cytomegalovirus exposure and HLA in healthy donors (dated by TCRdb to the late 2010s). Regarding the research as a whole: The approximately 710 repertoires of the first cohort and the 110 or so validation repertoires were produced on the same platform, according to a later analysis. To predict cytomegalovirus infection status, the study brought together high-throughput TCR immunosequencing, statistical association of individual TCRs with disease status, and machine learning. The study aimed to test whether cataloging public T cell receptors could reveal signatures of past pathogen exposure. In addition to the first cohort of 650 to 750 subjects, a separate validation cohort of 100 to 150 different subjects was used.

General study outcomes and caveats: It was suggested by the authors that the approach could potentially be generalized to other disease states and immunological phenotypes. The validation cohort had no HLA typing available for a later analysis, so co-occurrence within that cohort was assessed over all 120 or so repertoires. A few of the identified cytomegalovirus-associated TCR beta chains were confirmed in vitro to be specific for cytomegalovirus antigens. In a later analysis, TCRs clustered in the first cohort were found to also tend to co-occur in the 120 or so validation repertoires, with approximately 94% of cluster scores above 0. The study gave a list of under 200 TCR beta chains associated with cytomegalovirus. Most TCR sequences were observed very rarely across donors, whereas some public TCRs were present in many individuals. The classifier was reported to diagnose cytomegalovirus status with high specificity and sensitivity in both the original and validation cohorts.

The donors belonged to the validation cohort of about 120 subjects, which was separate from the approximately 700-subject first cohort. CDR1 and CDR2 are drawn from the germline V gene: MDHEN, SYDVKM. From the cysteine up to the phenylalanine, the CDR3 has a length of 14 residues. Just CDR3 DNA is preserved here, 42 bases in frame from base 1. At the junction V is shortened by 7 bases and J by 1 base, with 13 bases in between. The sequenced material came from PBMCs. In this chain, TRBV28 is recombined with TRBJ1-1, with TRBD1 perhaps the D gene, on 5 matching bases. The TCR comes from a man aged 18 to 30 in good health and CMV-seropositive. The base sequence is TGTGCCAGCATGGAGGGGAGGGCGAACACTGAAGCTTTCTTT. It specifies CASMEGRANTEAFF. Full variable domain (CDR3 extended with the reference TRBV28 and TRBJ1-1 proteins): DVKVTQSSRYLVKRTGEKVFLECVQDMDHENMFWYRQDPGLGLRLIYFSYDVKMKEKGDIPEGYSVSREKKERFSLILESASTNQTSMYLCASMEGRANTEAFFGQGTRLTVV.